One sample yielded the 14 T cell receptor beta chains listed below, sequenced in a study of blood T cell repertoires in COVID-19. Libraries were prepared by immunoSEQ multiplex PCR; TCRdb keeps only in-frame clonotypes and omits some of them. The sample includes 65,000 to 90,000 clones, 65% to 80% of them seen just once. Material: peripheral blood. These receptors were collected from a man in his sixties with active or convalescent COVID-19.

The V gene is TRBV4-2, the J gene TRBJ1-1; 9 bases are shared with TRBD1. The CDR3 length is 14 residues. V gave up 4 bases and J gave up 6 bases; unmatched junction bases: 6. The germline V gene has CDR1 LGHNA and CDR2 YNFKEQ. CDR3 DNA sequence: TGTGCCAGCAGCCGAGGACAGGGGCGGGCTGAAGCTTTCTTT. This encodes CASSRGQGRAEAFF.

The rearrangement joins TRBV24-1 to TRBJ2-3; 8 bases match TRBD2. The CDR3 has 16 amino acids. V gave up 9 bases and J gave up 2 bases; unmatched junction bases: 12. Germline CDR1 and CDR2: KGHDR and SFDVKD. CDR3 region: CATATAGGPYTDTQYF. CDR3 nucleotides: TGTGCCACCGCTACTGCGGGGGGCCCATACACAGATACGCAGTATTTT.

This chain joins TRBV19 and TRBJ2-7; TRBD1 is a possible D gene (5 bases). The CDR3 length is 13 residues. Per the germline V gene, CDR1 is LNHDA and CDR2 is SQIVND (reference sequence). Trimming pared 1 base from V and 3 bases from J, leaving 7 bases between. The CDR3: CASSIADSYEQYF. CDR3 nucleotide sequence: TGTGCCAGTAGTATAGCAGACAGCTACGAGCAGTACTTC.

V usage is TRBV3-1 (or the pseudogene TRBV3-2) and J usage is TRBJ1-1; D possibly corresponds to TRBD1 (6 bases). Between the trimmed V and J ends, which lost 2 bases and 4 bases, there was a span of 8 bases. The CDR3 contains 13 residues. Looked up from germline, CDR1 is LGHDT and CDR2 is YNNKEL (reference sequence). The CDR3 region has the DNA TGTGCCAGCAGCCAAACAGGGCTCACTGAAGCTTTCTTT. Its translation is CASSQTGLTEAFF.

The V gene is TRBV4-1, the J gene TRBJ2-5; 7 bases match TRBD2. V lost 4 bases, J lost 2 bases, and 4 bases stayed unmatched. There are 14 residues in the CDR3. Germline V gene sequence: CDR1 MGHRA, CDR2 YSYEKL. CDR3 sequence (DNA): TGCGCCAGCAGCCTCCTAGCGGAACAAGAGACCCAGTACTTC. Its translation is CASSLLAEQETQYF.

This chain joins TRBV20-1 and TRBJ1-2; tentatively, D is TRBD1 (5 bases). V lost 3 bases, J lost 7 bases, and 27 bases lay in between. The CDR3 length is 17 residues. Germline V gene lookup returns CDR1 DFQATT and CDR2 SNEGSKA (reference sequence). CDR3 sequence reads: CSASPSLGGIQLGGYTF. The CDR3, as DNA: TGCAGTGCTAGTCCATCTTTGGGGGGGATTCAACTGGGTGGCTACACCTTC.

This chain uses TRBV2 with TRBJ2-2; TRBD1 matches 7 bases. Germline trimming cut 8 bases from V and 2 bases from J; bases unmatched to any gene: 5. This CDR3 spans 14 amino acids. Germline V gene data show CDR1 as SNHLY and CDR2 as FYNNEI. CDR3 in amino acids: CASAGTANTGELFF. The CDR3, as DNA: TGTGCCAGCGCCGGGACAGCCAACACCGGGGAGCTGTTTTTT.

The chain employs TRBV2 and TRBJ2-3; tentative D call: TRBD2 (6 bases). This CDR3 region has 13 residues. Germline assignment: CDR1 SNHLY and CDR2 FYNNEI. Trimming stripped 0 bases from V and 8 bases from J, with 9 bases between. CDR3 amino acids: CASSEALGGTQYF. The CDR3 bases are TGTGCCAGCAGTGAAGCGCTCGGGGGTACGCAGTATTTT.

The chain uses TRBV10-3 and TRBJ2-5, with D possibly matching TRBD1 (6 bases). The length of the CDR3 is 15 residues. Germline CDR1 is ENHRY and CDR2 is SYGVKD. V was trimmed by 3 bases and J by 2 bases, leaving 13 bases between them. The chain's CDR3 is CAISEIRGFQETQYF. The DNA for the CDR3 is TGTGCCATCAGTGAAATAAGGGGGTTTCAAGAGACCCAGTACTTC.

The rearrangement uses TRBV27 and TRBJ2-3; 13 nucleotides agree with TRBD2. The germline gives CDR1 MNHEY, CDR2 SMNVEV (reference sequence). The CDR3 spans 19 residues. The V and J ends lost 1 base and 5 bases, in that order; junction bases with no gene match: 12. The CDR3 spells CASSLFYTTSGGAGDTQYF. Written as DNA, the CDR3 is TGTGCCAGCAGTTTATTCTATACAACTAGCGGGGGGGCCGGAGATACGCAGTATTTT.

The chain has TRBV7-8 and TRBJ2-5; 9 bases are a match to TRBD1. Germline CDR1 SGHVS, CDR2 FQNEAQ. The CDR3 spans 15 residues. Trimming removed 5 bases from V and 1 base from J; junction bases left unmatched: 5. The CDR3 spells CASSVNRGPQETQYF. CDR3 coding DNA: TGTGCCAGCAGCGTAAACAGGGGGCCCCAAGAGACCCAGTACTTC.

The rearrangement joins TRBV18 to TRBJ1-4; D perhaps matches TRBD1 (6 bases). The V end was cut by 2 bases, the J end by 6 bases, with 13 bases between. CDR1 and CDR2 (germline): KGHSH, LQKENI. The CDR3 sequence is 15 residues long. CDR3 sequence: CASSPFTPGDEKLFF. The CDR3 DNA is TGTGCCAGCTCACCATTTACTCCAGGGGATGAAAAACTGTTTTTT.

The V and J genes are TRBV2 and TRBJ1-6; 9 bases map to TRBD1. The CDR3 is made up of 14 amino acids. V was pared by 5 bases and J by 7 bases, with 3 bases of the junction left unmatched. Germline V gene data show CDR1 as SNHLY and CDR2 as FYNNEI. The CDR3 sequence is CASSLQGANSPLHF. The CDR3 DNA follows: TGTGCCAGCAGTCTACAGGGGGCAAATTCACCCCTCCACTTT.

The table lists this clone with a few counts. The rearrangement joins TRBV5-1 to TRBJ1-1; D remains ambiguous. Germline V gene lookup returns CDR1 SGHRS and CDR2 YFSETQ. Trimming cost V 1 base and J 0 bases, with 7 bases left between them. The CDR3 covers 14 residues. CDR3 region: CASSLRGMNTEAFF. Here the CDR3 DNA reads TGCGCCAGCAGCTTGCGGGGAATGAACACTGAAGCTTTCTTT.